This T cell receptor (beta chain) was captured by sequencing in a study of Graves' ophthalmopathy and Graves' hyperthyroidism. Study as a whole: Specimen type is peripheral blood, obtained at initial diagnosis before any treatment. General observations from the study: Cross-validated, the 13-signature model showed 87.88%/81.08% sensitivity/specificity, and 80%/75% in the test set.

The V end was cut by 7 bases, the J end by 14 bases, with 21 bases between. Germline-derived CDR1 and CDR2 are ENHRY and SYGVKD. CDR3 size: 14 residues. The sample holds many counts of this clonotype. Its antigen is unidentified. Among the exclusions were patients with other autoimmune diseases, uncontrolled infections, pregnancy or lactation. Amplification targeted the TCR beta CDR3 regions, with RNA transcripts as the source material. An opening RT-PCR round employed HTBI primers and preceded a second-round multiplex PCR. From the multiplex PCR reads, TCRdb called clonotypes with MiXCR, one entry per CDR3 protein. The sample lists about 740,000 distinct CDR3 sequences; 40% were seen once.

Sequenced: peripheral blood. The V call is TRBV10-3, the J call TRBJ1-6, with D possibly matching TRBD1 (6 bases). This receptor was obtained from an adult man with Graves' ophthalmopathy. The CDR3 sequence is CAITPGDNRGTLHF. The DNA of the CDR3 is TGTGCCATCACCCCAGGGGACAACCGGGGAACCCTCCACTTT.